Listed below are T cell receptor beta chains from one sample, sequenced in a study of blood T cell repertoires in COVID-19. Repertoires were generated with immunoSEQ multiplex PCR, while TCRdb's copy carries only in-frame clones and drops some. The data show about 80,000 clones, about 72% seen once. Sequencing was carried out using peripheral blood. The receptors stem from a man between 65 and 85 years old with active or convalescent COVID-19. Each CDR3 is given with its conserved first and last residue. A D gene is named only where the DNA matches it firmly. Size is omitted from some rows. Given values are once, few, many or a class for expanded clones.

v_gene,j_gene,d_gene,abundance,CDR3nt,CDR3aa
TRBV4-2,TRBJ1-4,-,-,TGTGCCAGCAGCCAAGAGGAGGGAGCCACTAATGAAAAACTGTTTTTT,CASSQEEGATNEKLFF
TRBV6-5,TRBJ1-2,TRBD1,-,TGTGCCAGCAGCCCGGCGGGACAGGGGTTCTATGGCTACACCTTC,CASSPAGQGFYGYTF
TRBV13,TRBJ2-3,-,-,TGTGCCAGCAGTCCGGGACTCTTCACAGATACGCAGTATTTT,CASSPGLFTDTQYF
TRBV28,TRBJ2-3,TRBD1,-,TGTGCCAGCAGTACGGGACAGGGAACAGATACGCAGTATTTT,CASSTGQGTDTQYF
TRBV19,TRBJ1-5,-,-,TGTGCCAGTAGTATAGAAGCAGGGGATAGTCCCCAGCATTTT,CASSIEAGDSPQHF
TRBV3-1/TRBV3-2,TRBJ1-2,TRBD1,-,TGTGCCAGCAGGCCCCAACAGGGGGATAACTATGGCTACACCTTC,CASRPQQGDNYGYTF
TRBV4-1,TRBJ2-6,TRBD1,-,TGCGCCAGCAGCCAAGGGACAGGGTCTGGGGCCAACGTCCTGACTTTC,CASSQGTGSGANVLTF
TRBV6-1,TRBJ1-5,TRBD1,-,TGTGCCAGCAGTGAAGCCTCACCGTTTGGACAGGGGAATCCCCAGCATTTT,CASSEASPFGQGNPQHF
TRBV9,TRBJ2-3,TRBD2,-,TGTGCCAGCAGCGAACTAGCGGGGGGACGGTTGGGGAGACCAGATACGCAGTATTTT,CASSELAGGRLGRPDTQYF
TRBV6-4,TRBJ2-2,-,-,TGTGCCAGCAGTGTAGGCCTAGGCGAGGCCGGGGAGCTGTTTTTT,CASSVGLGEAGELFF
TRBV2,TRBJ1-6,-,-,TGTGCCAGCATGTTGATAGGGGATAATTCACCCCTCCACTTT,CASMLIGDNSPLHF
TRBV20-1,TRBJ2-1,-,few,TGCAGTGCTAGTCTCCAGTACAATGAGCAGTTCTTC,CSASLQYNEQFF
TRBV11-2,TRBJ1-1,-,-,TGTGCCAGCAGCTTTAGGAACACTGAAGCTTTCTTT,CASSFRNTEAFF
TRBV7-9,TRBJ1-5,-,many,TGTGCCAGCAGCTTAACAGACGGCAATCAGCCCCAGCATTTT,CASSLTDGNQPQHF
TRBV5-1,TRBJ2-5,TRBD1,once,TGCGCCAGCAGCTCCGGGACAGGGATCCAAGAGACCCAGTACTTC,CASSSGTGIQETQYF
TRBV19,TRBJ1-3,-,-,TGTGCCAGTAGTATCTCCAGTGCTGGAAACACCATATATTTT,CASSISSAGNTIYF
TRBV7-8,TRBJ1-1,-,-,TGTGCCAGCAGCCTGGCCCGTCAGGGGCGAAGTGGAAACACTGAAGCTTTCTTT,CASSLARQGRSGNTEAFF
TRBV13,TRBJ1-5,-,-,TGTGCCAGCAGCTTAGGCCTGGCAGAAAATCAGCCCCAGCATTTT,CASSLGLAENQPQHF
TRBV5-4,TRBJ2-2,-,-,TGTGCCAGCAGCTCCTGGGGGACTTTGTACGAGCTGTTTTTT,CASSSWGTLYELFF
TRBV6-5,TRBJ2-7,-,once,TGCTCAACCTCAGGGCAAGGATACGAGCAGTACTTC,CSTSGQGYEQYF
TRBV27,TRBJ2-2,TRBD1,-,TGTGCCAGCAGTTCTCCCAGGGGGCGAACCGGGGAGCTGTTTTTT,CASSSPRGRTGELFF
TRBV6-5,TRBJ1-1,-,-,TGTGCCAGCAGTACTCGACAGGTTGGCAACACTGAAGCTTTCTTT,CASSTRQVGNTEAFF
TRBV5-1,TRBJ1-1,TRBD1,once,TGCGCCAGCAGCTTGGGACAGGGGACTGGTGAAGCTTTCTTT,CASSLGQGTGEAFF
TRBV7-9,TRBJ1-1,-,-,TGTGCCAGCAGCTTAGTAGAGAACACTGAAGCTTTCTTT,CASSLVENTEAFF
TRBV16,TRBJ2-1,TRBD1,-,TGTGCCAGCAGCCCCCTTACAGGGGCCGATGAGCAGTTCTTC,CASSPLTGADEQFF
TRBV7-6,TRBJ2-3,-,-,TGTGCCAGCAGCTTTTCGACTAGTACCACGGATACGCAGTATTTT,CASSFSTSTTDTQYF
TRBV6-5,TRBJ1-5,-,few,TGTGCCAGCAGACCTACAGGGTTTGGCAATCAGCCCCAGCATTTT,CASRPTGFGNQPQHF
TRBV4-1,TRBJ1-4,-,-,TGCGCCAGCAGCCGCGAGAGTGCAACTAATGAAAAACTGTTTTTT,CASSRESATNEKLFF